The rows below give T cell receptor beta chains drawn from one sample of a study of graft-versus-host responses after intestinal transplantation. Here immunoSEQ multiplex PCR was the method, and the copy in TCRdb shows in-frame clones only, minus some. The sample lists around 21,000 clones, 55% to 70% seen once, with 0.85% to 1.3% in the top ten. The sequencing here drew on alloreactive CD4+ T cells from a mixed lymphocyte reaction culture, taken before intestinal transplant. The receptors shown here come from a human patient who received an intestinal transplant. The CDR3 runs from the conserved cysteine through the conserved F or W. The D gene is left open where the match is weak. Clone size, where shown, is once, few, many, or a class for clones that have expanded.

abundance,d_gene,v_gene,j_gene,CDR3aa,CDR3nt
NA,NA,TRBV18,TRBJ1-4,CASSVSLNEKLFF,TGTGCCAGCTCAGTGAGCTTGAATGAAAAACTGTTTTTT
NA,NA,TRBV6-5,TRBJ2-3,CASSYGQGSDTQYF,TGTGCCAGCAGTTACGGGCAGGGATCAGATACGCAGTATTTT
NA,TRBD1,TRBV12-5,TRBJ2-7,CASGLVQGKAYEQYF,TGTGCTAGTGGTTTAGTACAGGGGAAGGCCTACGAGCAGTACTTC
NA,NA,TRBV6-1,TRBJ1-4,CASAWRPTNEKLFF,TGTGCCAGCGCATGGAGGCCAACTAATGAAAAACTGTTTTTT
few,TRBD1,TRBV5-1,TRBJ2-3,CASSTGQGADTQYF,TGCGCCAGCAGCACGGGACAGGGAGCAGATACGCAGTATTTT
NA,NA,TRBV5-6,TRBJ1-5,CASSMGGGLNQPQHF,TGTGCCAGCAGCATGGGGGGAGGGTTAAATCAGCCCCAGCATTTT
few,NA,TRBV5-1,TRBJ1-2,CASSSGGGYGYTF,TGCGCCAGCAGCTCCGGCGGGGGCTATGGCTACACCTTC
NA,TRBD1,TRBV5-4,TRBJ2-1,CASSPTGTSSYNEQFF,TGTGCCAGCAGCCCGACAGGGACGAGCTCCTACAATGAGCAGTTCTTC
NA,NA,TRBV30,TRBJ1-2,CAWSPSQRPPATF,TGTGCCTGGAGTCCCTCCCAGCGGCCGCCAGCCACCTTC
few,TRBD1,TRBV5-5,TRBJ1-6,CASSLIPGQFAPLHF,TGTGCCAGCAGCTTGATCCCGGGACAGTTTGCACCCCTCCACTTT
NA,TRBD1,TRBV6-1,TRBJ1-5,CASSWTGGNQPQHF,TGTGCCAGCAGTTGGACAGGGGGGAATCAGCCCCAGCATTTT
NA,TRBD2,TRBV6-6,TRBJ2-2,CASSPEAGGPPGELFF,TGTGCCAGCAGTCCGGAGGCGGGGGGGCCTCCCGGGGAGCTGTTTTTT
NA,NA,TRBV18,TRBJ1-1,CASSVRRGDTEAFF,TGTGCCAGCTCAGTACGCCGGGGGGACACTGAAGCTTTCTTT
few,NA,TRBV7-2,TRBJ1-4,CASSLGGTLSEKLFF,TGTGCCAGCAGCTTAGGCGGGACCCTCTCAGAAAAACTGTTTTTT
NA,NA,TRBV28,TRBJ1-2,CATSRGGYTF,TGTGCCACCAGTCGGGGTGGCTACACCTTC
NA,TRBD2,TRBV4-1,TRBJ2-3,CASSQRLAETDTQYF,TGCGCCAGCAGCCAGCGGCTAGCGGAGACAGATACGCAGTATTTT
few,TRBD1,TRBV9,TRBJ1-2,CASSPRTGSVAF,TGTGCCAGCAGCCCCCGGACAGGATCAGTAGCCTTC
NA,NA,TRBV7-9,TRBJ2-1,CASSPKSEGFSYNEQFF,TGTGCCAGCAGCCCTAAGTCGGAGGGCTTCTCCTACAATGAGCAGTTCTTC
few,NA,TRBV6-1,TRBJ2-5,CASSFSGQETQYF,TGTGCCAGCAGTTTCAGCGGCCAAGAGACCCAGTACTTC
NA,NA,TRBV30,TRBJ2-3,CAWALAADTQYF,TGTGCCTGGGCCCTAGCAGCGGATACGCAGTATTTT
few,NA,TRBV11-3,TRBJ2-3,CASSSWEGRDTGTDTQYF,TGTGCCAGCAGCTCCTGGGAGGGCCGGGACACGGGGACAGATACGCAGTATTTT
NA,NA,TRBV18,TRBJ1-1,CASSPPGRDTEAFF,TGTGCCAGCTCACCACCGGGCAGGGACACTGAAGCTTTCTTT
few,TRBD1,TRBV5-1,TRBJ1-1,CASSLEGQGGTEAFF,TGCGCCAGCAGCTTGGAGGGACAGGGAGGCACTGAAGCTTTCTTT
NA,TRBD2,TRBV7-8,TRBJ2-5,CASSLGSGEETQYF,TGTGCCAGCAGCTTAGGAAGCGGGGAAGAGACCCAGTACTTC
NA,NA,TRBV27,TRBJ2-1,CASSLIPSSYNEQFF,TGTGCCAGCAGTTTAATTCCGAGCTCCTACAATGAGCAGTTCTTC